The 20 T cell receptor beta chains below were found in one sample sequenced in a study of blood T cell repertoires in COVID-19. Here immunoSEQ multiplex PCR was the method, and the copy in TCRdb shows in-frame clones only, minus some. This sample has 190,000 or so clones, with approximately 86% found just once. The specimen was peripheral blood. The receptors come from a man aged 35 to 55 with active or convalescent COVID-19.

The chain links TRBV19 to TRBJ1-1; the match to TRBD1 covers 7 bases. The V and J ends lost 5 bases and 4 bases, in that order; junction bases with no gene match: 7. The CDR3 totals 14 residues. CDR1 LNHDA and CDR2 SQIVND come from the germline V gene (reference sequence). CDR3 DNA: TGTGCCAGTAGTTGGGACAGAAAAGGCACTGAAGCTTTCTTT. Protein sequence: CASSWDRKGTEAFF.

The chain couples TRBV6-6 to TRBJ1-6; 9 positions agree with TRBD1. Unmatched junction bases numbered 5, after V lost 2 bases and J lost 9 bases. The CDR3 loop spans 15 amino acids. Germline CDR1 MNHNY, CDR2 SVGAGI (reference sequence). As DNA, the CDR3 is TGTGCCAGCAGTTACCGGACAGGGGATACTTCACCCCTCCACTTT. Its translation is CASSYRTGDTSPLHF.

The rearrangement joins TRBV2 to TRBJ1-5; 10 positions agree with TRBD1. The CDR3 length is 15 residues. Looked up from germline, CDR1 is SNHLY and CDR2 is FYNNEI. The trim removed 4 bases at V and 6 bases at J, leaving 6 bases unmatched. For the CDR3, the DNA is TGTGCCAGCAGTGTTGACAGGGGGCAGGGTCAGCCCCAGCATTTT. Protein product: CASSVDRGQGQPQHF. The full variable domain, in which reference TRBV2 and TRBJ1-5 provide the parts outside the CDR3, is EPEVTQTPSHQVTQMGQEVILRCVPISNHLYFYWYRQILGQKVEFLVSFYNNEISEKSEIFDDQFSVERPDGSNFTLKIRSTKLEDSAMYFCASSVDRGQGQPQHFGDGTRLSIL.

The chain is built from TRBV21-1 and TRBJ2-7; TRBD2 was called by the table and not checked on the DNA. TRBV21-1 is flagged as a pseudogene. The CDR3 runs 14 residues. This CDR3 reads CASSQRARDYEQYF. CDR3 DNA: TGTGCCAGCAGCCAAAGGGCGAGGGACTACGAGCAGTACTTC.

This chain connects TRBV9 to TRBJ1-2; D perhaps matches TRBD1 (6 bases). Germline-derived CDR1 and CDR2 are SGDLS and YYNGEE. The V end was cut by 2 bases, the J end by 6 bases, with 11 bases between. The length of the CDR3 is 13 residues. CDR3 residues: CASSVFAGDGYTF. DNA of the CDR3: TGTGCCAGCAGCGTTTTTGCAGGGGATGGCTACACCTTC.

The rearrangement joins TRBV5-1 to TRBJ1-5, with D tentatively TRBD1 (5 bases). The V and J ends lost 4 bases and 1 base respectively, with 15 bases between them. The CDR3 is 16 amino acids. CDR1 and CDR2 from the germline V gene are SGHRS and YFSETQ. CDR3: CASSPGGTPSNQPQHF. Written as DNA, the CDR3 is TGCGCCAGCAGCCCCGGAGGGACCCCAAGCAATCAGCCCCAGCATTTT.

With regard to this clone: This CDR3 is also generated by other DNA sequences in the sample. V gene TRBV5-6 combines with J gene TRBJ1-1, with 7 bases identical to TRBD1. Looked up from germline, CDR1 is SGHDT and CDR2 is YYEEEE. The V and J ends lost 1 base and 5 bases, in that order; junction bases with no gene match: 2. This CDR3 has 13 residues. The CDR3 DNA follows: TGTGCCAGCAGCTTGAACAGGGGAACTGAAGCTTTCTTT. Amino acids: CASSLNRGTEAFF.

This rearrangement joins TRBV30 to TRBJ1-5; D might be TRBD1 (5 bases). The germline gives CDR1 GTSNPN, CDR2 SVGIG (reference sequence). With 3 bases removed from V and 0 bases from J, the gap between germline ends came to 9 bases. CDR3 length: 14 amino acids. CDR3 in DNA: TGTGCCTGGAGCCACGGGGGTAGCAATCAGCCCCAGCATTTT. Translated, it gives CAWSHGGSNQPQHF.

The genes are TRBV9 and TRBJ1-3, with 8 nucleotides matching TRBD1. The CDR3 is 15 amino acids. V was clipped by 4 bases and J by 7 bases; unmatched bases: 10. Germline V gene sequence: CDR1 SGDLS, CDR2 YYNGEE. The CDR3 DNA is TGTGCCAGCAGCCCCCAGGACAGGGATATGAACACCATATATTTT. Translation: CASSPQDRDMNTIYF.

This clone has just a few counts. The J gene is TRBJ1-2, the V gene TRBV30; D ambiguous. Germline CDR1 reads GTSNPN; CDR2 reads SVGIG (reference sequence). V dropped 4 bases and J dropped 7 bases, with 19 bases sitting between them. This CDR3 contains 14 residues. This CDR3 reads CAWTRPVQARGYTF. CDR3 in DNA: TGTGCCTGGACCCGTCCCGTGCAAGCTCGTGGCTACACCTTC.

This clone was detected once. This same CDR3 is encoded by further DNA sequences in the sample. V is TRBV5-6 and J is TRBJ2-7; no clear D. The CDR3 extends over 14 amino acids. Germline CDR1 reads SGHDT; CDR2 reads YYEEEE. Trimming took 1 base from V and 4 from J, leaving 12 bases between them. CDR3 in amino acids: CASSLISVSYEQYF. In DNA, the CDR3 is TGTGCCAGCAGCTTGATTTCCGTCTCGTACGAGCAGTACTTC.

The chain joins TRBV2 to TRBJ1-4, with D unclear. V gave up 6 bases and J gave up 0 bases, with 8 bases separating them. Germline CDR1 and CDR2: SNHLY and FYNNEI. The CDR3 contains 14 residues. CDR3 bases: TGTGCCAGCAGGTCGGTTTCAACTAATGAAAAACTGTTTTTT. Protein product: CASRSVSTNEKLFF.

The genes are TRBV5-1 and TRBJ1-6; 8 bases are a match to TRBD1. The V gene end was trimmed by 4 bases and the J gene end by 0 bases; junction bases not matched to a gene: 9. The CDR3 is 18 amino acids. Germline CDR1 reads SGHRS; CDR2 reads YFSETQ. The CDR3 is CASSRTGLVASYNSPLHF. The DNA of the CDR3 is TGCGCCAGCAGCCGGACAGGGCTGGTGGCCTCCTATAATTCACCCCTCCACTTT.

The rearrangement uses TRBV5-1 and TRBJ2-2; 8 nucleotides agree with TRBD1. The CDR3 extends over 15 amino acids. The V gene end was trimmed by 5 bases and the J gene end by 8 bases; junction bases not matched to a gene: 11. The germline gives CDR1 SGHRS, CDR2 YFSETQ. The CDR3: CASRIFQGASGELFF. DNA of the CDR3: TGCGCCAGCAGAATCTTCCAGGGGGCTAGTGGGGAGCTGTTTTTT.

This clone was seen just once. The CDR3 spells CASSQASLPTGELFF. The CDR3 DNA follows: TGCGCCAGCAGCCAAGCGTCCCTACCCACCGGGGAGCTGTTTTTT. The V gene is TRBV4-1, the J gene TRBJ2-2; D unresolved. CDR1 is MGHRA and CDR2 is YSYEKL in the germline V gene. This CDR3 contains 15 residues. With 1 base removed from V and 4 bases from J, the gap between germline ends came to 10 bases.

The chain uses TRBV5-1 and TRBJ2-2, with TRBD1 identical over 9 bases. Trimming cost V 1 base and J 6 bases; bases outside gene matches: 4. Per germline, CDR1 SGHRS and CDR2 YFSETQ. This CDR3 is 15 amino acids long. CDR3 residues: CASSLSGTGSGELFF. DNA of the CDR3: TGCGCCAGCAGCTTGTCCGGGACAGGGTCCGGGGAGCTGTTTTTT. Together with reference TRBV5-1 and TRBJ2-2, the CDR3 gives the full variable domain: KAGVTQTPRYLIKTRGQQVTLSCSPISGHRSVSWYQQTPGQGLQFLFEYFSETQRNKGNFPGRFSGRQFSNSRSEMNVSTLELGDSALYLCASSLSGTGSGELFFGEGSRLTVL.

The CDR3 DNA sequence: TGTGCCAGCAGCCAAGATTGGGGGGGATTAGTAGCTTTCTTT. Translated, it gives CASSQDWGGLVAFF. V usage is TRBV3-1 (or the pseudogene TRBV3-2) and J usage is TRBJ1-1, with D possibly TRBD1 on 5 matching bases. The germline V gene has CDR1 LGHDT and CDR2 YNNKEL (reference sequence). The CDR3 spans 14 residues. Trimming took 0 bases from V and 10 from J, leaving 15 bases between them.

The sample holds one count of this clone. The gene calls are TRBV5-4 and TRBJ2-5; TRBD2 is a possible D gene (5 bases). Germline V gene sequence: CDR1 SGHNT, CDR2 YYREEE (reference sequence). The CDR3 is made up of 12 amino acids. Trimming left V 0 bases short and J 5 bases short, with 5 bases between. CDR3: CASSLGEETQYF. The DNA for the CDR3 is TGTGCCAGCAGCTTGGGGGAGGAGACCCAGTACTTC.

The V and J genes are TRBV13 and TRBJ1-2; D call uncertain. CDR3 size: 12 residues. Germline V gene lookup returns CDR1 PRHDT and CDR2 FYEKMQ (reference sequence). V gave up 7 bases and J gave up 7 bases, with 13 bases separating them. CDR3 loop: CASTEGEGGYTF. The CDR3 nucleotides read TGTGCCAGCACGGAGGGCGAGGGTGGCTACACCTTC.

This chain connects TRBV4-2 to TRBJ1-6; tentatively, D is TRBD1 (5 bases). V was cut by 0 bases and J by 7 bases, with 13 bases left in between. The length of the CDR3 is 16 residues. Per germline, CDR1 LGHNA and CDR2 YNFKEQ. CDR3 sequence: CASSQDEGVINSPLHF. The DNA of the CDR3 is TGTGCCAGCAGCCAAGATGAAGGGGTTATCAATTCACCCCTCCACTTT.